This T cell receptor (beta chain) derives from a study of a mutant IDH1 vaccine in newly diagnosed glioma. At the level of the study: Beginning 4-6 weeks after radiotherapy alone, or with temozolomide cycles, vaccination took place. The treated group averaged around 40 years old and was roughly 62% male, about 40% female.

Indicated time point: week 35, safety follow-up. Topical imiquimod accompanied each vaccine dose, which consisted of 300 ug of mutant IDH1 20-mer peptide. Each donor presented with a new WHO grade 3 or 4 astrocytoma that tested IDH1-mutant and showed ATRX loss. The table came from immunoSEQ multiplex PCR; TCRdb's copy has only in-frame clones and leaves some out. The data show roughly 38,000 clones, 80% to 90% seen once. The CDR3 length is 15 residues. Deletions cut 5 bases from V and 1 base from J, with 12 bases between. Per the germline V gene, CDR1 is SGHVS and CDR2 is FNYEAQ. Turning to this clone: Its antigen is undetermined.

The chain links TRBV7-6 to TRBJ1-3; D perhaps matches TRBD1 (5 bases). The receptor was derived from a man between 35 and 55 years old with glioma. This specimen consisted of PBMCs, obtained from a glioma patient whose treatment included an IDH1 peptide vaccine. The CDR3 DNA follows: TGTGCCAGCAGCCGCACAGGAGGGTCTGGAAACACCATATATTTT. This sequence encodes CASSRTGGSGNTIYF. Based on the CDR3 plus reference TRBV7-6 and TRBJ1-3, the full variable domain is GAGVSQSPRYKVTKRGQDVALRCDPISGHVSLYWYRQALGQGPEFLTYFNYEAQQDKSGLPNDRFSAERPEGSISTLTIQRTEQRDSAMYRCASSRTGGSGNTIYFGEGSWLTVV.